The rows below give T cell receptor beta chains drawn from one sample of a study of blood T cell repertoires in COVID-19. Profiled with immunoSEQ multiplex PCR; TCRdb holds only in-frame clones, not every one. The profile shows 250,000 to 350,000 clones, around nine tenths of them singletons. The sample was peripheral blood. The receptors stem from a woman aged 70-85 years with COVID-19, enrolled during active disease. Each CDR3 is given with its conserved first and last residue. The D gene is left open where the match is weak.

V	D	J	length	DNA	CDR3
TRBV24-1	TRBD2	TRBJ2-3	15	TGTGCCACCTCCCCGTCGGGGGGGCTGGCAGATACGCAGTATTTT	CATSPSGGLADTQYF
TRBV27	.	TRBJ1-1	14	TGTGCCAGCAGGCCAGTTGTGGGGGCCACTGAAGCTTTCTTT	CASRPVVGATEAFF
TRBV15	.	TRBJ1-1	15	TGTGCCACCAGCAGAGTAACGGGGGGGCTCACTGAAGCTTTCTTT	CATSRVTGGLTEAFF
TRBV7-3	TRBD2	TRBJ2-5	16	TGTGCCAGCAGCTTAGGCCCCGGGCGGGGGCAAGAGACCCAGTACTTC	CASSLGPGRGQETQYF
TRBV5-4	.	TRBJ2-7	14	TGTGCCAGCAGCCTAGGCGGGACTCCCTACGAGCAGTACTTC	CASSLGGTPYEQYF
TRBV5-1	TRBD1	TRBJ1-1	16	TGCGCCAGCAGCTTGGTTGGGACAGGGGTTTACACTGAAGCTTTCTTT	CASSLVGTGVYTEAFF
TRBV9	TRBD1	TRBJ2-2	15	TGTGCCAGCAGCGGGACAGGGTACTACACCGGGGAGCTGTTTTTT	CASSGTGYYTGELFF
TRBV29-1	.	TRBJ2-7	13	TGCAGCGTTGCGGAAGACCGGGCCTACGAGCAGTACTTC	CSVAEDRAYEQYF
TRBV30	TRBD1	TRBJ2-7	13	TGTGCCTGGACTCAACAGGGGGCCTACGAGCAGTACTTC	CAWTQQGAYEQYF
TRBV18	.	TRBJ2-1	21	TGTGCCAGCTCACCACCACCCGGACACCTTACTACCCCCTTGAAGGCCAATGAGCAGTTCTTC	CASSPPPGHLTTPLKANEQFF
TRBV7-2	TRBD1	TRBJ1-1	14	TGTGCCAGCAGCTCTCAGGGGGTGAACACTGAAGCTTTCTTT	CASSSQGVNTEAFF
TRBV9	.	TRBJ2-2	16	TGTGCCAGCAGCGTAGGTAGAGGCTCGAACACCGGGGAGCTGTTTTTT	CASSVGRGSNTGELFF
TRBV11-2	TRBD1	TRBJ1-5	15	TGTGCCAGCAGCCCGACAGGGGGGAGCAATCAGCCCCAGCATTTT	CASSPTGGSNQPQHF
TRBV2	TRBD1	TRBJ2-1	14	TGTGCCAGCAGTGAACAGGGGGACAGGAATGAGCAGTTCTTC	CASSEQGDRNEQFF